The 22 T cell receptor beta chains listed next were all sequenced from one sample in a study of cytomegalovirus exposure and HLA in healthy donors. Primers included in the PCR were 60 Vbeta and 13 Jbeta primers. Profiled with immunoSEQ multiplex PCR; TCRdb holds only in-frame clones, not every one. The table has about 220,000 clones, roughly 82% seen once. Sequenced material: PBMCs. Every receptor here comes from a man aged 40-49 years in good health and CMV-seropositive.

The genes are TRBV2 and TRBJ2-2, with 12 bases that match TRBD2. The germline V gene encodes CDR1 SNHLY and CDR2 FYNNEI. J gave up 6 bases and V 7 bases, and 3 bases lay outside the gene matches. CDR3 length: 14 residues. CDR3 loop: CASIGLAGSGELFF. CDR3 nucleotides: TGTGCCAGCATTGGACTAGCGGGATCCGGGGAGCTGTTTTTT.

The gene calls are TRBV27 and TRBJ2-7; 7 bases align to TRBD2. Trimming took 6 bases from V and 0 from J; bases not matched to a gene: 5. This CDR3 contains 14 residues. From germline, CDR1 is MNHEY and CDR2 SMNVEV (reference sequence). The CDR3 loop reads CASSPGGVSYEQYF. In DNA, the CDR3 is TGTGCCAGCAGCCCGGGAGGTGTCTCCTACGAGCAGTACTTC.

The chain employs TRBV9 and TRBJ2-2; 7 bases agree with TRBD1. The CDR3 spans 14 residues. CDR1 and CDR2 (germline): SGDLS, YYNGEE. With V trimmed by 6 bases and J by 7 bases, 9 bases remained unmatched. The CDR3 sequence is CASNRDSVLGELFF. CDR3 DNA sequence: TGTGCCAGCAACCGGGACAGCGTTCTCGGGGAGCTGTTTTTT. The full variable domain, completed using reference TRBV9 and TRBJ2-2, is DSGVTQTPKHLITATGQRVTLRCSPRSGDLSVYWYQQSLDQGLQFLIQYYNGEERAKGNILERFSAQQFPDLHSELNLSSLELGDSALYFCASNRDSVLGELFFGEGSRLTVL.

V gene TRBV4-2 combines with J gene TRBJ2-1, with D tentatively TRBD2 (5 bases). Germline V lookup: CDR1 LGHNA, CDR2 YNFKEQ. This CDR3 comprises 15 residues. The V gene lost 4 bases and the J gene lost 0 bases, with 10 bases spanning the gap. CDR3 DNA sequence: TGTGCCAGCAGCCCATCGGCGGGCTCCTACAATGAGCAGTTCTTC. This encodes CASSPSAGSYNEQFF.

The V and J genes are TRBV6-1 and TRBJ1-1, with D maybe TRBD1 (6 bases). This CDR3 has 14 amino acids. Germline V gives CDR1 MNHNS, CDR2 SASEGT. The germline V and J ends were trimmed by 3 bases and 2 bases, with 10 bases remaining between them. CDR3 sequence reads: CASSDTGINTEAFF. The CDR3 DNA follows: TGTGCCAGCAGTGATACAGGGATTAACACTGAAGCTTTCTTT.

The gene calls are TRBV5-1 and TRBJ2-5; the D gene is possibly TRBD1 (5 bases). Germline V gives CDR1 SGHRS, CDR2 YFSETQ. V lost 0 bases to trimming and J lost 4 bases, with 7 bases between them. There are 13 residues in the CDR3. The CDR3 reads CASSLVGAETQYF. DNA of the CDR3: TGCGCCAGCAGCTTGGTAGGGGCAGAGACCCAGTACTTC. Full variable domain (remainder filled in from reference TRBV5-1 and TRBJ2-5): KAGVTQTPRYLIKTRGQQVTLSCSPISGHRSVSWYQQTPGQGLQFLFEYFSETQRNKGNFPGRFSGRQFSNSRSEMNVSTLELGDSALYLCASSLVGAETQYFGPGTRLLVL.

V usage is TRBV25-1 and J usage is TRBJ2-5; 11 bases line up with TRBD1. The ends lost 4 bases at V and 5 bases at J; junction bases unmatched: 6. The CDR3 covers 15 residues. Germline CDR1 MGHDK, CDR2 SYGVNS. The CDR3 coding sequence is TGTGCCAGCAGTGTGTGGACAGGGGGCTTGGAGACCCAGTACTTC. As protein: CASSVWTGGLETQYF. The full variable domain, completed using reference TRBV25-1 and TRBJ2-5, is EADIYQTPRYLVIGTGKKITLECSQTMGHDKMYWYQQDPGMELHLIHYSYGVNSTEKGDLSSESTVSRIRTEHFPLTLESARPSHTSQYLCASSVWTGGLETQYFGPGTRLLVL.

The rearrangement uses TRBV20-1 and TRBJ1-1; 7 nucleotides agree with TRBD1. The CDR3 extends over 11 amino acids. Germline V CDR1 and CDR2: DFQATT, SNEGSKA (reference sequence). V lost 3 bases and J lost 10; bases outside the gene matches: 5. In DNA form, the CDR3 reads TGCAGTGCTAGGGGACAGTTTGGAGCTTTCTTT. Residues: CSARGQFGAFF.

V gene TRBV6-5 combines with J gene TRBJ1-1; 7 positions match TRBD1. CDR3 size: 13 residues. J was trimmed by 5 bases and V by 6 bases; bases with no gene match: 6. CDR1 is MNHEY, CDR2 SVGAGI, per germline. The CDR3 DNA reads TGTGCCAGCAGCTACAGGGGAAAGACTGAAGCTTTCTTT. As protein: CASSYRGKTEAFF.

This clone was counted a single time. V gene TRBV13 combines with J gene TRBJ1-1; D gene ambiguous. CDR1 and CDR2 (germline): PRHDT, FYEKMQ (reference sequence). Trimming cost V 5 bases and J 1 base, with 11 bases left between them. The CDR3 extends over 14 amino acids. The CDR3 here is CASSLYAGNTEAFF. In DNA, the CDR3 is TGTGCCAGCAGCCTATACGCGGGGAACACTGAAGCTTTCTTT.

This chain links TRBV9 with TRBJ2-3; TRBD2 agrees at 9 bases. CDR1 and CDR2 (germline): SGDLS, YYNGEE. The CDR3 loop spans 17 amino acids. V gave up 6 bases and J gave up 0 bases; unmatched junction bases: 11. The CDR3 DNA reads TGTGCCAGCACCAAGAGGGGGCTAGCGGGAAGCACAGATACGCAGTATTTT. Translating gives CASTKRGLAGSTDTQYF. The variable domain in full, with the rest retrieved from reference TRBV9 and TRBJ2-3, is DSGVTQTPKHLITATGQRVTLRCSPRSGDLSVYWYQQSLDQGLQFLIQYYNGEERAKGNILERFSAQQFPDLHSELNLSSLELGDSALYFCASTKRGLAGSTDTQYFGPGTRLTVL.

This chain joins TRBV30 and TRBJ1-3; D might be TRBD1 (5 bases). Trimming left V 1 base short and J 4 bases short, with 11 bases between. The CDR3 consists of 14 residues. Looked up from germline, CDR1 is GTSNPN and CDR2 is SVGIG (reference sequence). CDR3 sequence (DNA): TGTGCCTGGAGTGGTCAGGGAAAAGGAAACACCATATATTTT. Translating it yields CAWSGQGKGNTIYF.

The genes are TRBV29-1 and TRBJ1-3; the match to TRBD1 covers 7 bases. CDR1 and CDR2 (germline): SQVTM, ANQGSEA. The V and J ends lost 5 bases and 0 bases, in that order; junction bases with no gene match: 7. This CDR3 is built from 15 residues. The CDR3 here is CSVSPGTASGNTIYF. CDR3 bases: TGCAGCGTTTCCCCCGGGACAGCCTCTGGAAACACCATATATTTT.

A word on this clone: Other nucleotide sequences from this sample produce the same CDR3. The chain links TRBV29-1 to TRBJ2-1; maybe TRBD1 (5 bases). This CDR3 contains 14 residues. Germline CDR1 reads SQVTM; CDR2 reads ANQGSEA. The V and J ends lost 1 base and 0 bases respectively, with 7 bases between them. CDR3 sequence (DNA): TGCAGCGTTGAAGGGGGCAGCTCCTACAATGAGCAGTTCTTC. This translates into CSVEGGSSYNEQFF.

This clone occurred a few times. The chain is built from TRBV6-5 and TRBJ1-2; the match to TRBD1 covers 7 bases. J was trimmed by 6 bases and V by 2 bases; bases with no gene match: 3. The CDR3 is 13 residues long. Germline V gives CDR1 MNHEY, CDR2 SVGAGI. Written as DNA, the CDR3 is TGTGCCAGCAGTTACCCAGGGGGAAATGGCTACACCTTC. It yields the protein CASSYPGGNGYTF.

CDR3 region: CASKGTGNTEAFF. DNA of the CDR3: TGTGCCAGCAAGGGGACAGGGAACACTGAAGCTTTCTTT. The V and J genes are TRBV27 and TRBJ1-1; TRBD1 agrees at 8 bases. The CDR3 is 13 amino acids. V trimming: 7 bases; J trimming: 1 base; junction bases outside the gene matches: 2. Per the germline V gene, CDR1 is MNHEY and CDR2 is SMNVEV (reference sequence).

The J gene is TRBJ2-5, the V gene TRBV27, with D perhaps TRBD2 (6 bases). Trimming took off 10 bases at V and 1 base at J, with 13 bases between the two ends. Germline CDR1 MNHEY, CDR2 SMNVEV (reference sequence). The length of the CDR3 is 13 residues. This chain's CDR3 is CATGGGIQETQYF. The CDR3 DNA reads TGTGCCACAGGAGGAGGGATCCAAGAGACCCAGTACTTC.

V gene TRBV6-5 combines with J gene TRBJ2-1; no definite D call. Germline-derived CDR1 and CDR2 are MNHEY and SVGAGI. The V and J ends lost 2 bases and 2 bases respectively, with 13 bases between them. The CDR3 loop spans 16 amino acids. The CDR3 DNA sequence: TGTGCCAGCAGTTACGGGCACCTCTCTACCTACAATGAGCAGTTCTTC. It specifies CASSYGHLSTYNEQFF.

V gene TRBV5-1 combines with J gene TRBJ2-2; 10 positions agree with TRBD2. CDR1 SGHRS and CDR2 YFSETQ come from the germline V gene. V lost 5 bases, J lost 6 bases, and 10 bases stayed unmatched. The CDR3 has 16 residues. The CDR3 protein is CASRQPGTSEAGELFF. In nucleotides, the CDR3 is TGCGCCAGCAGACAACCCGGGACTAGCGAGGCCGGGGAGCTGTTTTTT. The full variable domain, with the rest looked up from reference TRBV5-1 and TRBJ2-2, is KAGVTQTPRYLIKTRGQQVTLSCSPISGHRSVSWYQQTPGQGLQFLFEYFSETQRNKGNFPGRFSGRQFSNSRSEMNVSTLELGDSALYLCASRQPGTSEAGELFFGEGSRLTVL.

CDR3 loop: CASSRSARGYGANVLTF. DNA for the CDR3: TGTGCCAGCAGCAGAAGTGCTAGGGGGTATGGGGCCAACGTCCTGACTTTC. The chain joins TRBV25-1 to TRBJ2-6, with D tentatively TRBD1 (6 bases). Trimming cost V 6 bases and J 3 bases, with 18 bases left between them. CDR3 length: 17 residues. CDR1 and CDR2 (germline): MGHDK, SYGVNS.

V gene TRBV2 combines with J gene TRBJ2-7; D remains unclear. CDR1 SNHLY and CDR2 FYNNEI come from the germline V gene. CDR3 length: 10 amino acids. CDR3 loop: CASSGLKVHV. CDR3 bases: TGTGCCAGCAGTGGACTCAAAGTGCACGTC.

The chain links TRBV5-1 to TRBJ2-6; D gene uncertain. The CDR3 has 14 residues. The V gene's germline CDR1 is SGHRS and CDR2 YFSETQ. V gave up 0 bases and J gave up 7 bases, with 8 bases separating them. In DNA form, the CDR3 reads TGCGCCAGCAGCTTGGTAGCCGGTGCCAACGTCCTGACTTTC. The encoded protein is CASSLVAGANVLTF.